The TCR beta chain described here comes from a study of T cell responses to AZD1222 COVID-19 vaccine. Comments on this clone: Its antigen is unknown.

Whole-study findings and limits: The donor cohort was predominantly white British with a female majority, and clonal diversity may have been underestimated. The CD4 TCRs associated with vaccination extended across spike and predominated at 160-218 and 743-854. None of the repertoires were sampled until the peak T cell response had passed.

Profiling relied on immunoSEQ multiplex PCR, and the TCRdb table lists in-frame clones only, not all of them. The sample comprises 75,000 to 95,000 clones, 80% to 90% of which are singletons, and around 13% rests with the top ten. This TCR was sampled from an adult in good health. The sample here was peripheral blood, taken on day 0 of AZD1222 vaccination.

The CDR3 sequence is CASSPGTGASYNEQFF. CDR3 nucleotides: TGTGCCAGCAGCCCAGGGACAGGGGCCTCATACAATGAGCAGTTCTTC. This chain joins TRBV11-2 and TRBJ2-1; TRBD1 matches 10 bases. CDR3 length: 16 amino acids. The V gene end was trimmed by 5 bases and the J gene end by 4 bases; junction bases not matched to a gene: 8. Germline CDR1 reads SGHAT; CDR2 reads FQNNGV.